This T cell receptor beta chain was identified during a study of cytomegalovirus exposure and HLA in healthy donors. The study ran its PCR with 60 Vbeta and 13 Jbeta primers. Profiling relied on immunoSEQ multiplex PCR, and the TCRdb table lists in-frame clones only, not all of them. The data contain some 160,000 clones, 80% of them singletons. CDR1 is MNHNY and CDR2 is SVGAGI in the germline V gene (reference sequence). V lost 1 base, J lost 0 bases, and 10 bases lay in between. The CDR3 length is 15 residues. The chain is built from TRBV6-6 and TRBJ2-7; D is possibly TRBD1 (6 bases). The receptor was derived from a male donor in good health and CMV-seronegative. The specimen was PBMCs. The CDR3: CASSYYRESSYEQYF. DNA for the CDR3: TGTGCCAGCAGTTACTACAGGGAGAGCTCCTACGAGCAGTACTTC.